The 23 T cell receptor beta chains presented below share a single source sample, sequenced in a study of cytomegalovirus exposure and HLA in healthy donors (dated by TCRdb to the late 2010s). Library creation used the immunoSEQ multiplex PCR assay. A mixture of 60 forward primers for TCR Vbeta segments and 13 reverse primers for TCR Jbeta segments was used in the multiplex PCR. The clones in this table, taken by TCRdb from immuneACCESS, are in-frame only. Not every clone is retained; where verified, under half of the shortfall comes from an unresolved V gene, and the cause of the rest is unknown. For this sample there are roughly 200,000 clones; more than 60% appear just once. Clones ranked in the top ten supply more than 3% of the sample. Sequencing was carried out using PBMCs. These receptors all come from a woman aged 55 to 70 in good health and CMV-seropositive.

The V and J genes are TRBV11-2 and TRBJ1-4; maybe TRBD1 (6 bases). CDR1 and CDR2 (germline): SGHAT, FQNNGV. The CDR3 sequence is 16 residues long. V lost 1 base and J 0 bases, leaving 9 bases between the germline ends. In nucleotides, the CDR3 is TGTGCCAGCAGCTTAGGGTGGACAGCAACTAATGAAAAACTGTTTTTT. This codes for CASSLGWTATNEKLFF.

This clone has just one count. The V call is TRBV19, the J call TRBJ2-5; tentatively, D is TRBD1 (5 bases). Germline CDR1 reads LNHDA; CDR2 reads SQIVND (reference sequence). This CDR3 comprises 16 residues. Trimming took 6 bases from V and 1 from J, leaving 18 bases between them. CDR3 region: CASSEPAGQGQETQYF. The DNA for the CDR3 is TGTGCCAGTAGCGAACCGGCCGGGCAGGGCCAAGAGACCCAGTACTTC.

This clone was picked up one time. The chain joins TRBV11-1 to TRBJ2-7; D gene ambiguous. CDR3 length: 14 amino acids. Germline CDR1 SGHAT, CDR2 FQDESV (reference sequence). The V gene lost 2 bases and the J gene lost 0 bases, with 8 bases spanning the gap. This CDR3 reads CASSLTETSYEQYF. The CDR3 nucleotides read TGTGCCAGCAGCTTAACGGAGACCTCCTACGAGCAGTACTTC. Combining the CDR3 with reference TRBV11-1 and TRBJ2-7 gives the whole variable domain EAEVAQSPRYKITEKSQAVAFWCDPISGHATLYWYRQILGQGPELLVQFQDESVVDDSQLPKDRFSAERLKGVDSTLKIQPAELGDSAMYLCASSLTETSYEQYFGPGTRLTVT.

The J gene is TRBJ2-1, the V gene TRBV18; 10 nucleotides align to TRBD1. Germline trimming cut 5 bases from V and 2 bases from J; bases unmatched to any gene: 3. Germline CDR1 is KGHSH and CDR2 is LQKENI. This CDR3 is built from 15 residues. DNA for the CDR3: TGTGCCAGCTCATCGACAGGGGGCGCCTACAATGAGCAGTTCTTC. This gives the protein CASSSTGGAYNEQFF.

This clone came up a few times. The chain joins TRBV19 to TRBJ2-7; TRBD2 is a possible D gene (5 bases). Germline loops: CDR1 LNHDA, CDR2 SQIVND (reference sequence). V gave up 3 bases and J gave up 3 bases, with 6 bases separating them. The CDR3 is made up of 12 amino acids. The CDR3 region has the DNA TGTGCCAGTAGTATCGGGAACTACGAGCAGTACTTC. Translated: CASSIGNYEQYF.

A few counts support this clone. The CDR3 DNA reads as TGCAGCGTTGAAGCGGGGAGGGCTGGGGCCAACGTCCTGACTTTC. As protein: CSVEAGRAGANVLTF. The V and J genes are TRBV29-1 and TRBJ2-6; 7 nucleotides line up with TRBD2. Germline V lookup: CDR1 SQVTM, CDR2 ANQGSEA. The V gene end was trimmed by 1 base and the J gene end by 2 bases; junction bases not matched to a gene: 2. The CDR3 totals 15 residues.

The CDR3 nucleotides read TGTGCCAGCAGCTTTAGCGTCAGTTCCTACGAGCAGTACTTC. Protein sequence: CASSFSVSSYEQYF. This sequence joins TRBV5-6 and TRBJ2-7; D possibly corresponds to TRBD2 (5 bases). The germline CDR1 and CDR2 sequences are SGHDT and YYEEEE. The CDR3 has 14 residues. Trimming shortened V by 2 bases and J by 1 base, and 10 bases separated the two germline ends.

The chain is built from TRBV5-1 and TRBJ1-1; 7 positions match TRBD1. Germline CDR1 reads SGHRS; CDR2 reads YFSETQ. V was pared by 4 bases and J by 1 base, with 4 bases of the junction left unmatched. The CDR3 consists of 14 residues. CDR3 residues: CASSARTGNTEAFF. CDR3 nucleotide sequence: TGCGCCAGCAGCGCGCGGACAGGGAACACTGAAGCTTTCTTT.

V is TRBV7-2 and J is TRBJ2-7; TRBD1 matches 8 bases. The CDR3 has 16 residues. CDR1 is SGHTA, CDR2 FQGNSA, per germline. Trimming took 7 bases from V and 0 from J; bases not matched to a gene: 11. CDR3 sequence reads: CASKKGTGGRSYEQYF. The CDR3 region has the DNA TGTGCCAGCAAGAAGGGGACAGGTGGGCGCTCCTACGAGCAGTACTTC.

The CDR3 nucleotides are TGTGCCAGCAGCCGTGACAGGGGGAATCAGCCCCAGCATTTT. Its protein product is CASSRDRGNQPQHF. J is TRBJ1-5 and V is TRBV7-9; 9 positions match TRBD1. The CDR3 runs 14 residues. V trimming: 5 bases; J trimming: 4 bases; junction bases outside the gene matches: 3. CDR1 and CDR2 from the germline V gene are SEHNR and FQNEAQ (reference sequence).

V usage is TRBV7-3 and J usage is TRBJ2-5, with D possibly matching TRBD2 (5 bases). Germline V gives CDR1 SGHTA, CDR2 FQGTGA. V was cut by 6 bases and J by 11 bases, with 13 bases left in between. The CDR3 consists of 11 residues. The DNA of the CDR3 is TGTGCCAGCAGTCCATACGGGGAGCAGTACTTC. Its protein product is CASSPYGEQYF. Combining the CDR3 with reference TRBV7-3 and TRBJ2-5 gives the whole variable domain GAGVSQTPSNKVTEKGKYVELRCDPISGHTALYWYRQSLGQGPEFLIYFQGTGAADDSGLPNDRFFAVRPEGSVSTLKIQRTERGDSAVYLCASSPYGEQYFGPGTRLLVL.

The chain employs TRBV30 and TRBJ1-6, with 10 bases aligning to TRBD1. Trimming cost V 0 bases and J 7 bases; bases outside gene matches: 0. Germline assignment: CDR1 GTSNPN and CDR2 SVGIG (reference sequence). There are 14 residues in the CDR3. The CDR3 sequence is CAWSVDRGNSPLHF. The CDR3 DNA follows: TGTGCCTGGAGTGTGGACAGGGGGAATTCACCCCTCCACTTT.

This clone occurred a few times. J is TRBJ1-1 and V is TRBV5-1; no definite D call. Germline V gene lookup returns CDR1 SGHRS and CDR2 YFSETQ. This CDR3 region has 20 residues. V was trimmed by 0 bases and J by 1 base, leaving 25 bases between them. CDR3 amino acids: CASSLGGGWGPDGGNTEAFF. The CDR3 DNA reads TGCGCCAGCAGCTTGGGAGGTGGTTGGGGTCCGGACGGAGGGAACACTGAAGCTTTCTTT.

The chain carries TRBV7-9 and TRBJ2-7; maybe TRBD1 (5 bases). This CDR3 comprises 14 residues. Trimming cost V 1 base and J 2 bases, with 9 bases left between them. Germline CDR1 is SEHNR and CDR2 is FQNEAQ (reference sequence). The CDR3 coding sequence is TGTGCCAGCAGCTTAGGCAGGGCCACCTACGAGCAGTACTTC. It specifies CASSLGRATYEQYF.

Here the CDR3 reads CASSSSSTGPSEFF. The CDR3 region has the DNA TGTGCCAGCAGTTCCTCATCTACAGGGCCCTCTGAGTTCTTC. This chain joins TRBV28 and TRBJ2-1; a possible D gene is TRBD1 (6 bases). The CDR3 sequence is 14 residues long. Germline-derived CDR1 and CDR2 are MDHEN and SYDVKM. The V gene lost 4 bases and the J gene lost 14 bases, with 21 bases spanning the gap.

The rearrangement uses TRBV9 and TRBJ2-7; 8 bases are shared with TRBD1. The trim removed 2 bases at V and 6 bases at J, leaving 10 bases unmatched. The CDR3 sequence is 15 residues long. The germline V gene encodes CDR1 SGDLS and CDR2 YYNGEE. CDR3 DNA: TGTGCCAGCAGCGTGGCCGGGACAGGTCGATTCGAGCAGTACTTC. Residues: CASSVAGTGRFEQYF.

The rearrangement joins TRBV5-4 to TRBJ1-2; 9 bases match TRBD1. V lost 4 bases and J lost 6; bases outside the gene matches: 7. Germline loops: CDR1 SGHNT, CDR2 YYREEE (reference sequence). The CDR3 spans 14 residues. CDR3 sequence reads: CASSITGGVDGYTF. CDR3 sequence (DNA): TGTGCCAGCAGCATAACAGGGGGCGTAGATGGCTACACCTTC.

The rearrangement links TRBV7-3 to TRBJ2-7; 7 bases match TRBD1. CDR3 length: 15 amino acids. The germline V gene encodes CDR1 SGHTA and CDR2 FQGTGA. The ends lost 2 bases at V and 5 bases at J; junction bases unmatched: 9. CDR3 protein: CASSLVPGGRNEQYF. In DNA form, the CDR3 reads TGTGCCAGCAGCTTAGTGCCAGGGGGTAGGAACGAGCAGTACTTC. Based on the CDR3 plus reference TRBV7-3 and TRBJ2-7, the full variable domain is GAGVSQTPSNKVTEKGKYVELRCDPISGHTALYWYRQSLGQGPEFLIYFQGTGAADDSGLPNDRFFAVRPEGSVSTLKIQRTERGDSAVYLCASSLVPGGRNEQYFGPGTRLTVT.

V gene TRBV5-1 combines with J gene TRBJ2-7; no reliable D call. Trimming took off 7 bases at V and 0 bases at J, with 11 bases between the two ends. Looked up from germline, CDR1 is SGHRS and CDR2 is YFSETQ. The CDR3 totals 13 residues. The CDR3, as DNA: TGCGCCAGCCACGAACCCAGCTCCTACGAGCAGTACTTC. Translation gives CASHEPSSYEQYF.

As regards this clone: An end of the junction differs from the germline gene, which may be a read error. Other DNA sequences in this specimen translate into the identical CDR3. The V and J genes are TRBV5-6 and TRBJ2-7; no clear D. CDR3 length: 11 amino acids. CDR1 is SGHDT, CDR2 YYEEEE, per germline. CDR3 sequence reads: CASSFSHEQYF. In nucleotides, the CDR3 is TGTGCCAGCAGCTTCTCCCACGAGCAGTACTTC.

The V gene is TRBV9, the J gene TRBJ1-2, with TRBD1 matching over 8 bases. Germline V gives CDR1 SGDLS, CDR2 YYNGEE. This CDR3 has 16 amino acids. V trimming: 1 base; J trimming: 2 bases; junction bases outside the gene matches: 7. CDR3 nucleotides: TGTGCCAGCAGCGTAACAGGGACAGGAATAAACTATGGCTACACCTTC. Translating gives CASSVTGTGINYGYTF.

J is TRBJ2-3 and V is TRBV19; TRBD2 matches at 7 bases. The CDR3 sequence is 14 residues long. The junction had 10 bases not matched to a gene; V was cut back by 10 bases and J by 3 bases. CDR1 LNHDA and CDR2 SQIVND come from the germline V gene (reference sequence). CDR3 nucleotide sequence: TGTGCCACTCGCCCGGGGGGAGTAACAGATACGCAGTATTTT. Its translation is CATRPGGVTDTQYF.

V is TRBV7-2 and J is TRBJ1-6; TRBD1 agrees at 11 bases. J gave up 9 bases and V 3 bases, and 4 bases lay outside the gene matches. The CDR3 runs to 15 residues. CDR1 and CDR2 (germline): SGHTA, FQGNSA. CDR3 amino acids: CASSFGQGAVSPLHF. The CDR3 DNA reads as TGTGCCAGCAGCTTTGGACAGGGGGCAGTTTCACCCCTCCACTTT.